Included here is one T cell receptor (beta chain) sequence, with context. The data derive from a study of shared clonotypes between healthy human individuals. Every immunoSEQ plate was one replicate of a subset's evenly spread DNA. Only in-frame clones appear in the TCRdb table, and some are missing; sequencing was by immunoSEQ multiplex PCR. In the table there are 2.5 million or so clones, around 94% of which are singletons. HIV-negative, healthy adults without recent acute infections or vaccinations were the donors. The source is a man aged 18-30 years in good health. Specimen: naive CD4+ T cells sorted from blood. The subset was: CD45RA+ positively selected.

CDR3 loop: CASSPGGTATYEQYF. The DNA of the CDR3 is TGTGCCAGCAGCCCCGGGGGGACGGCAACCTACGAGCAGTACTTC. The chain is built from TRBV9 and TRBJ2-7; 7 nucleotides match TRBD2. There are 15 residues in the CDR3. V lost 4 bases to trimming and J lost 2 bases; unmatched junction nucleotides: 9. Germline V lookup: CDR1 SGDLS, CDR2 YYNGEE.